A single sample gave rise to the 13 T cell receptor beta chains below, sequenced in a study of cytomegalovirus exposure and HLA in healthy donors. The PCR had 60 Vbeta and 13 Jbeta primers. The protocol was immunoSEQ multiplex PCR, while the TCRdb copy is restricted to in-frame clones and leaves out a portion. This listing includes some 48,000 clones. Sequenced material: PBMCs. The receptors were sampled from a woman in her 40s in good health and CMV-seronegative.

V usage is TRBV5-1 and J usage is TRBJ2-1, with 7 bases fitting TRBD2. With 4 bases clipped from V and 10 bases from J, the junction kept 8 bases outside the gene matches. From germline, CDR1 is SGHRS and CDR2 YFSETQ. This CDR3 is built from 13 residues. The CDR3 reads CASSPGTTAEQFF. Written as DNA, the CDR3 is TGCGCCAGCAGCCCTGGGACTACCGCAGAGCAGTTCTTC.

The genes are TRBV7-8 and TRBJ2-7, with TRBD1 matching over 11 bases. The germline V gene has CDR1 SGHVS and CDR2 FQNEAQ. The CDR3 runs to 13 residues. V lost 4 bases and J lost 7; bases outside the gene matches: 3. This CDR3 reads CASSSGQGAEQYF. The CDR3, as DNA: TGTGCCAGCAGCTCCGGACAGGGGGCAGAGCAGTACTTC.

The V gene is TRBV7-2, the J gene TRBJ2-7; a possible D gene is TRBD2 (6 bases). Per the germline V gene, CDR1 is SGHTA and CDR2 is FQGNSA. The CDR3 runs 16 residues. V lost 5 bases and J lost 6, with 23 bases in between. The CDR3 protein is CASSAGLGRIPLEQYF. DNA of the CDR3: TGTGCCAGCAGCGCGGGGTTAGGGCGCATTCCTCTCGAGCAGTACTTC.

CDR3 nucleotides: TGTGCCAGCAGCTTAAGAGATCAGCCCCAGCATTTT. It encodes CASSLRDQPQHF. The chain couples TRBV7-2 to TRBJ1-5; D not certain. V lost 2 bases to trimming and J lost 5 bases, with 4 bases between them. The germline CDR1 and CDR2 sequences are SGHTA and FQGNSA. The CDR3 runs 12 residues.

The genes are TRBV10-3 and TRBJ2-2; unclear D gene. The CDR3 length is 13 residues. V was pared by 3 bases and J by 1 base, with 3 bases between. CDR1 ENHRY and CDR2 SYGVKD come from the germline V gene. CDR3 DNA sequence: TGTGCCATCAGTGACCAGAACACCGGGGAGCTGTTTTTT. Protein sequence: CAISDQNTGELFF.

V and J are TRBV10-3 and TRBJ2-6; TRBD1 matches 11 bases. Trimming cost V 10 bases and J 2 bases; bases outside gene matches: 10. The CDR3 spans 17 residues. CDR1 and CDR2 from the germline V gene are ENHRY and SYGVKD. CDR3 region: CATISGQGGAGANVLTF. In nucleotides, the CDR3 is TGTGCCACTATATCGGGACAGGGGGGAGCTGGGGCCAACGTCCTGACTTTC.

As regards this clone: The junction shows a germline mismatch at one end, possibly a read error. The chain has TRBV6-5 and TRBJ2-3, with 9 bases aligning to TRBD2. Germline V gene sequence: CDR1 MNHEY, CDR2 SVGAGI. CDR3 length equals 14 residues. CDR3 in amino acids: CASRRGGAEDKQYF. The CDR3 nucleotides are TGTGCCAGCAGGCGCGGGGGGGCTGAAGATAAGCAGTATTTT.

The chain is built from TRBV4-1 and TRBJ1-1; D ambiguous. CDR3 length equals 14 residues. Per the germline V gene, CDR1 is MGHRA and CDR2 is YSYEKL. Trimming took 4 bases from V and 1 from J, leaving 10 bases between them. The CDR3 DNA is TGCGCCAGCAGCCCATCCCCGGGGAACACTGAAGCTTTCTTT. Protein product: CASSPSPGNTEAFF.

The J gene is TRBJ1-1, the V gene TRBV7-9; 7 bases agree with TRBD1. The trim removed 5 bases at V and 7 bases at J, leaving 4 bases unmatched. The germline gives CDR1 SEHNR, CDR2 FQNEAQ (reference sequence). This CDR3 region has 12 residues. The CDR3 DNA follows: TGTGCCAGCAGCGTGACAGGGTATGAAGCTTTCTTT. This encodes CASSVTGYEAFF. The full variable domain, in which reference TRBV7-9 and TRBJ1-1 provide the parts outside the CDR3, is DTGVSQNPRHKITKRGQNVTFRCDPISEHNRLYWYRQTLGQGPEFLTYFQNEAQLEKSRLLSDRFSAERPKGSFSTLEIQRTEQGDSAMYLCASSVTGYEAFFGQGTRLTVV.

The chain recombines TRBV5-6 with TRBJ2-7; 7 bases line up with TRBD2. The germline V gene encodes CDR1 SGHDT and CDR2 YYEEEE. V gave up 3 bases and J gave up 2 bases; unmatched junction bases: 11. This CDR3 has 16 residues. The CDR3 DNA is TGTGCCAGCAGCTCCCAAGGCAGGACTAGGACCTACGAGCAGTACTTC. Residues: CASSSQGRTRTYEQYF.

The chain has TRBV29-1 and TRBJ2-1, with 13 bases identical to TRBD2. Trimming cost V 3 bases and J 5 bases; bases outside gene matches: 1. The germline CDR1 and CDR2 sequences are SQVTM and ANQGSEA. CDR3 size: 14 residues. The CDR3 is CSVEGTSGNNEQFF. CDR3 sequence (DNA): TGCAGCGTTGAGGGGACTAGCGGGAACAATGAGCAGTTCTTC.

This sequence joins TRBV5-1 and TRBJ2-2; a weak D match, TRBD1 (5 bases). CDR1 SGHRS and CDR2 YFSETQ come from the germline V gene. Trimming shortened V by 7 bases and J by 5 bases, and 12 bases separated the two germline ends. This CDR3 spans 13 amino acids. CDR3 DNA sequence: TGCGCCAGCGTAACAGGCTCTACCGGGGAGCTGTTTTTT. This encodes CASVTGSTGELFF.

Note on this clone: Other DNA sequences within the sample encode an identical CDR3. V is TRBV4-2 and J is TRBJ1-5, with 7 bases lining up with TRBD1. The CDR3 has 15 amino acids. J was trimmed by 2 bases and V by 3 bases; bases with no gene match: 4. Germline CDR1 and CDR2: LGHNA and YNFKEQ. DNA of the CDR3: TGTGCCAGCAGCCAGGACGGACAGGGCAATCAGCCCCAGCATTTT. Protein: CASSQDGQGNQPQHF.